This section outlines one TCR beta chain sequence together with its context. Its antigen is still unknown. The data derive from a study of T cells in localized non-small cell lung cancer. Study findings and constraints: There were a median 57 of the top 100 tumor clones appearing in adjacent lung.

Repertoires were generated with immunoSEQ multiplex PCR, while TCRdb's copy carries only in-frame clones and drops some. This table has about 52,000 clones, about 88% appearing once. The CDR3 is 14 residues long. The junction had 5 bases not matched to a gene; V was cut back by 5 bases and J by 10 bases. The germline gives CDR1 SEHNR, CDR2 FQNEAQ (reference sequence). The receptor was derived from a female donor with stage II lung adenocarcinoma. The source was PBMCs, collected before any cancer treatment. This chain uses TRBV7-9 with TRBJ1-6; TRBD1 matches at 10 bases. The CDR3: CASSDRGQSSPLHF. DNA for the CDR3: TGTGCCAGCAGCGACAGGGGGCAAAGCTCACCCCTCCACTTT. The full variable domain, in which reference TRBV7-9 and TRBJ1-6 provide the parts outside the CDR3, is DTGVSQNPRHKITKRGQNVTFRCDPISEHNRLYWYRQTLGQGPEFLTYFQNEAQLEKSRLLSDRFSAERPKGSFSTLEIQRTEQGDSAMYLCASSDRGQSSPLHFGNGTRLTVT.